This entry lists 3 T cell receptor beta chains sequenced from one sample in a study of identical twins. Using its own MiXCR run on the 5' RACE reads, TCRdb lists one record per CDR3 protein. Of approximately 94,000 distinct CDR3 sequences listed, under 7% are singletons. Input material: memory T cells sorted from blood. These receptors were taken from a woman between 50 and 59 years old in good health.

This clonotype was detected ten times or more. The chain is built from TRBV27 and TRBJ2-6; D gene unclear. V lost 6 bases to trimming and J lost 0 bases, with 9 bases between them. CDR1 is MNHEY and CDR2 is SMNVEV in the germline V gene (reference sequence). The CDR3 is 15 residues long. The CDR3 bases are TGTGCCAGCAGGGGGTGGGTCTCTGGGGCCAACGTCCTGACTTTC. Amino acid sequence: CASRGWVSGANVLTF.

This clonotype was observed many times. J is TRBJ1-1 and V is TRBV5-1; D not certain. This CDR3 contains 11 residues. Germline V gene lookup returns CDR1 SGHRS and CDR2 YFSETQ. The V gene lost 5 bases and the J gene lost 5 bases, with 7 bases spanning the gap. CDR3 sequence reads: CASRIGTEAFF. CDR3 bases: TGCGCCAGCAGGATAGGGACTGAAGCTTTCTTT.

This clonotype was counted many times. The chain joins TRBV5-6 to TRBJ2-5; D tentatively reads TRBD1 or TRBD2 (5 bases each). Per germline, CDR1 SGHDT and CDR2 YYEEEE. The CDR3 runs 15 residues. Trimming stripped 3 bases from V and 4 bases from J, with 16 bases between. The chain's CDR3 is CASSSPGTGGETQYF. As DNA, the CDR3 is TGTGCCAGCAGCTCCCCCGGGACCGGCGGAGAGACCCAGTACTTC.